This TCR beta chain was identified during a study of T cells in Graves' hyperthyroidism and ophthalmopathy. The wider study: Peripheral blood was acquired at first diagnosis, ahead of any therapy whatsoever.

What was amplified from RNA transcripts were TCR beta CDR3 regions. Researchers ran a first-round RT-PCR on the TCR CDR3 using the HTBI primer set. MiXCR, applied by TCRdb to the multiplex PCR reads, yields one record per CDR3 protein. The sample has hundreds of thousands of distinct CDR3 sequences; about 14% are singletons. This clonotype was observed many times. Its target is unknown. Findings and limits, study-wide: Most clonotypes expanded in thyroid above 0.001 were likewise present in blood.

The receptor was derived from a woman aged 50 to 60 with Graves' ophthalmopathy. The sequenced sample consisted of blood.

CDR3 in DNA: TGTGCCAGCAGTATCCGGACAGGAGGGAATCAGCCCCAGCATTTT. It specifies CASSIRTGGNQPQHF. The V gene is TRBV6-1, the J gene TRBJ1-5, with TRBD1 identical over 7 bases. Germline assignment: CDR1 MNHNS and CDR2 SASEGT. The CDR3 sequence is 15 residues long. Trimming took 5 bases from V and 4 from J; bases not matched to a gene: 8.